Here is one T cell receptor beta chain with its context. The target of this receptor is not known. Base qualities are missing; no much larger clone stands one base away. The method was the immunoSEQ multiplex PCR assay. Adaptive Biotechnologies carried out high-throughput TCR-beta CDR3 sequencing of genomic DNA for most patients. Processing in the source paper ran as follows. TCR sequencing data for approximately 19 patients were retrieved from Adaptive's ImmunoSEQ software; three other patients were processed with MiXCR and VDJtools. CDR3 nucleotide sequences shared between donor and recipient were removed because the origin of such sequences could not be assigned. At least 2-fold expansion over unstimulated cells and a minimum CFSE-low frequency of 0.002% (template counts) or 0.001% (read counts) were required for clones to be classified as alloreactive. Mappable clones were those detected in sequenced pre-transplant spleen, lymph node, or MLR CFSE-low populations of the donor or recipient. Cumulative frequency of alloreactive clones was calculated as a percentage of all sequences weighted by copy number. Imported from immuneACCESS, the table was reduced by TCRdb to in-frame sequences with V and J called. These copies leave out some clones; in studies compared against another copy, an unresolved V gene accounts for under half, and the cause of the remainder is not known. For V, J and clone size, that table is used; D and trimming come from the DNA. This sample holds about 77,000 clones; 92% were observed only once. The top ten clonotypes cover approximately 0.7% of the sample.

Blood samples were collected up to 4 times in the first month after transplant and then at least monthly when available. The sample is drawn from a study of graft-versus-host responses after intestinal transplantation (dated by TCRdb to the early 2020s). Context from the whole study: The transplants that recipients got were multivisceral, liver-intestinal, or isolated intestinal. All recipients received anti-thymocyte globulin induction followed by maintenance tacrolimus and steroids for approximately 3 years. Bulk TCR-beta CDR3 sequencing was used to track graft-versus-host and host-versus-graft alloreactive T cell clones in the graft, circulation and bone marrow after intestinal transplantation. Alloreactive clones were identified by sequencing pre-transplant mixed lymphocyte reaction products and comparing these products with unstimulated pre-transplant donor and recipient T cells. A cohort of about 25 intestinal transplant recipients, including one retransplant, was enrolled, and a few patients lacking pretransplant specimens were excluded. A peak of at least 4% donor T cells among recipient peripheral blood mononuclear cells was the definition used for donor T cell macrochimerism. Instead of going to the commercial service, samples from a few later patients were sequenced in-house on an Illumina MiSeq and processed with MiXCR.

Study-level results and caveats: GvH clones turned up in recipient bone marrow, with some appearing earlier in ileal mucosa or blood, a pattern consistent with an intestinal mucosal origin. Early after transplant, declines in HvG clones were associated with peak levels of circulating GvH clones. Patients with donor T cell macrochimerism had high GvH to HvG T cell clonal ratios in their allografts. The relatively low number and heterogeneity of intestinal transplant patients limited the conclusions.

The clonotype comes from a human patient who received an intestinal transplant, so some T cells may come from the graft donor. The sample was PBMCs, taken 98 days after intestinal transplantation.

The sequenced DNA is TGTGCCAGCAGCAAAGTGGGAGTTCAGCCCCAGCATTTT. It specifies CASSKVGVQPQHF. The chain is assembled from TRBV21-1 and TRBJ1-5. TRBV21-1 is reported as a pseudogene. The cysteine opens and the phenylalanine closes a CDR3 of 13 amino acids. Just the 39-base CDR3 DNA is kept, in frame starting at base 1.